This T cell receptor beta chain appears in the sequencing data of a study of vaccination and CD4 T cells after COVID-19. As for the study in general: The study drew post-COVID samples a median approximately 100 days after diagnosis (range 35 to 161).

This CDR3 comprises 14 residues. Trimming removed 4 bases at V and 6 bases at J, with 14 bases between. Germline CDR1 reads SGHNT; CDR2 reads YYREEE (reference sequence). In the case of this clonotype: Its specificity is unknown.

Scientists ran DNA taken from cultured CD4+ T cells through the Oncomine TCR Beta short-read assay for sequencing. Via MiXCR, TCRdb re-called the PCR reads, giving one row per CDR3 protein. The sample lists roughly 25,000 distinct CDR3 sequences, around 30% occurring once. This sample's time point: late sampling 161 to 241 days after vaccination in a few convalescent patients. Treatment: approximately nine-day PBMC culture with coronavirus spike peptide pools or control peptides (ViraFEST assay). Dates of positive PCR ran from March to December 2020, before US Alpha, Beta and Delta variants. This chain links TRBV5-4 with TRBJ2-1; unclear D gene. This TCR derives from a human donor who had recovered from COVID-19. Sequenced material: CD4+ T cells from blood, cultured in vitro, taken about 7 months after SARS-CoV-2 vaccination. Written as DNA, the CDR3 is TGTGCCAGCAGCGGCCGGGTCCGGCTCAATGAGCAGTTCTTC. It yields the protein CASSGRVRLNEQFF.